This record covers a single TCR beta chain. The CDR3 has 15 amino acids. V trimming: 2 bases; J trimming: 8 bases; junction bases outside the gene matches: 7. Germline CDR1 and CDR2: LGHNA and YNFKEQ. How the authors handled the data: It was from reference gene primer amplification that nucleated cell counts were estimated. Method: immunoSEQ multiplex PCR; TCRdb's copy keeps in-frame clones and lacks some. The V and J calls and clone size were taken over from that table, and D and trimming were inferred from the DNA. The table lists some 52,000 clones, about 90% of them singletons. This sample is drawn from a study of blood T cell repertoires in COVID-19. Across the study: Some COVID-19 samples were acute and others convalescent; all came from the United States, Italy and Spain. From T cells, B-cell-depleted T cells, or PBMCs came the material, which was cDNA or gDNA.

This clonotype was obtained from a human donor in a cohort sampled during active COVID-19. V is TRBV4-2 and J is TRBJ1-2, with 11 bases identical to TRBD1. Sequenced material: peripheral blood. The CDR3 nucleotides read TGTGCCAGCAGCCAAACCCGGGACAGGGGGGACGGCTACACCTTC. The encoded protein is CASSQTRDRGDGYTF.